This T cell receptor (beta chain) is drawn from a study of blood T cell repertoires in COVID-19. As for the study in general: The origin of the acute and convalescent COVID-19 samples was the United States, Italy and Spain. In each case, the material was cDNA or gDNA derived from T cells, B-cell-depleted T cells, or PBMCs.

Seattle participants joined during active infection and were tracked over time. Sequenced by immunoSEQ multiplex PCR; TCRdb stores in-frame clones only, minus some. Among about 440,000 clones listed, 88% were seen once. Germline V gene sequence: CDR1 SGHRS, CDR2 YFSETQ. The CDR3 has 16 residues. The V and J ends lost 0 bases and 6 bases, in that order; junction bases with no gene match: 9. V and J are TRBV5-1 and TRBJ2-4; 7 bases map to TRBD1. This TCR came from a woman between 45 and 60 years old with COVID-19, enrolled during active disease. The sequencing sample was made of peripheral blood. The CDR3 nucleotides read TGCGCCAGCAGCTTGGCCCCGACAGGGCGCGGAAACATTCAGTACTTC. As protein: CASSLAPTGRGNIQYF.